One and the same sample provided the 14 T cell receptor beta chains below, sequenced in a study of blood T cell repertoires in COVID-19. Clones were sequenced by immunoSEQ multiplex PCR, and TCRdb holds only the in-frame ones, with some missing. The sample records 300,000 to 350,000 clones, roughly 87% being singletons. Material: PBMCs or T cells enriched from blood (not recorded which). All receptors derive from a woman aged 25 to 39 who had recovered from COVID-19.

The chain has TRBV11-3 and TRBJ2-2; D gene ambiguous. Trimming removed 0 bases from V and 0 bases from J, with 17 bases in between. The CDR3 runs 19 residues. The germline V gene has CDR1 SGHNT and CDR2 YENEEA. CDR3 protein: CASSLEGRVAGPNTGELFF. As DNA, the CDR3 is TGTGCCAGCAGCTTAGAGGGTCGTGTGGCAGGCCCGAACACCGGGGAGCTGTTTTTT.

This chain connects TRBV5-1 to TRBJ2-2; 11 bases agree with TRBD1. The V segment lost 4 bases and the J segment 3 bases; nucleotides outside the gene matches: 2. This CDR3 spans 15 amino acids. The germline gives CDR1 SGHRS, CDR2 YFSETQ. CDR3 sequence: CASSRGQGDTGELFF. DNA of the CDR3: TGCGCCAGCAGCCGGGGACAGGGGGACACCGGGGAGCTGTTTTTT.

Turning to this clone: This CDR3 is also generated by other DNA sequences in the sample. The rearrangement links TRBV30 to TRBJ1-2; maybe TRBD1 (6 bases). V lost 0 bases and J 5 bases, leaving 10 bases between the germline ends. The length of the CDR3 is 13 residues. CDR1 is GTSNPN and CDR2 is SVGIG in the germline V gene (reference sequence). Here the CDR3 reads CAWSVRQDYGYTF. The CDR3 DNA reads as TGTGCCTGGAGTGTACGACAGGATTATGGCTACACCTTC. Using reference TRBV30 and TRBJ1-2 for the parts outside the CDR3, the full variable domain is SQTIHQWPATLVQPVGSPLSLECTVEGTSNPNLYWYRQAAGRGLQLLFYSVGIGQISSEVPQNLSASRPQDRQFILSSKKLLLSDSGFYLCAWSVRQDYGYTFGSGTRLTVV.

The J gene is TRBJ2-6, the V gene TRBV28; TRBD2 aligns across 8 bases. Germline assignment: CDR1 MDHEN and CDR2 SYDVKM. The CDR3 consists of 15 residues. Unmatched junction bases numbered 6, after V lost 10 bases and J lost 1 base. CDR3 loop: CATTRGGSGANVLTF. For the CDR3, the DNA is TGTGCCACCACCCGGGGGGGGTCTGGGGCCAACGTCCTGACTTTC.

The chain carries TRBV2 and TRBJ1-1; TRBD1 matches 7 bases. CDR1 SNHLY and CDR2 FYNNEI come from the germline V gene. The CDR3 loop spans 14 amino acids. The J segment lost 8 bases and the V segment lost 3 bases, leaving 9 bases of the junction unmatched. This CDR3 reads CASSEKNLDREAFF. CDR3 DNA: TGTGCCAGCAGTGAGAAGAACTTGGACAGGGAAGCTTTCTTT.

V usage is TRBV19 and J usage is TRBJ1-5; no reliable D call. Germline V CDR1 and CDR2: LNHDA, SQIVND (reference sequence). Trimming stripped 2 bases from V and 2 bases from J, with 13 bases between. This CDR3 comprises 16 residues. The CDR3 bases are TGTGCCAGTAGTATACCCACACGTATTGGCAATCAGCCCCAGCATTTT. Amino acids: CASSIPTRIGNQPQHF.

This clone has only one observation. The CDR3 sequence is CAISERGSGLEGTDTQYF. The CDR3 DNA sequence: TGTGCCATCAGTGAGCGGGGATCCGGGTTGGAAGGGACAGATACGCAGTATTTT. The genes are TRBV10-3 and TRBJ2-3; weak D call: TRBD2 (5 bases). The CDR3 runs 18 residues. Per the germline V gene, CDR1 is ENHRY and CDR2 is SYGVKD. The ends were cut back, 2 bases at V and 3 bases at J, with 21 bases in the middle.

The rearrangement joins TRBV12-3 or TRBV12-4 to TRBJ1-2; a weak D match, TRBD1 (6 bases). Trimming removed 4 bases at V and 3 bases at J, with 9 bases between. This CDR3 spans 13 amino acids. The CDR3 spells CASSSTGHYGYTF. DNA for the CDR3: TGTGCCAGCAGTTCTACAGGGCACTATGGCTACACCTTC.

The genes are TRBV2 and TRBJ2-7; 9 bases are shared with TRBD1. The trim removed 8 bases at V and 7 bases at J, leaving 12 bases unmatched. Per germline, CDR1 SNHLY and CDR2 FYNNEI. The CDR3 has 14 residues. Written as DNA, the CDR3 is TGTGCCAGCCGCGAGGTACAGGGGGCCCGGGAGCAGTACTTC. Its translation is CASREVQGAREQYF.

The genes are TRBV3-1 (or the pseudogene TRBV3-2) and TRBJ1-1; TRBD1 aligns across 8 bases. Unmatched junction bases numbered 17, after V lost 1 base and J lost 10 bases. The CDR3 is 17 residues long. Germline V CDR1 and CDR2: LGHDT, YNNKEL (reference sequence). CDR3 sequence reads: CASSQGLGQGSFHRAFF. CDR3 bases: TGTGCCAGCAGCCAAGGCCTAGGACAGGGCAGTTTTCATAGAGCTTTCTTT.

V and J are TRBV10-3 and TRBJ1-2, with a tentative D call TRBD1 (6 bases). Germline values: CDR1 ENHRY, CDR2 SYGVKD. With 3 bases removed from V and 2 bases from J, the gap between germline ends came to 10 bases. The CDR3 totals 14 residues. The CDR3 DNA is TGTGCCATCAGTGACAGGGGACGAAACTATGGCTACACCTTC. It specifies CAISDRGRNYGYTF.

The V call is TRBV19, the J call TRBJ1-1; D uncertain. V was clipped by 3 bases and J by 0 bases, with 14 bases between them. From germline, CDR1 is LNHDA and CDR2 SQIVND (reference sequence). This CDR3 contains 16 residues. This CDR3 reads CASSITVRPMNTEAFF. CDR3 bases: TGTGCCAGTAGTATTACGGTCAGGCCCATGAACACTGAAGCTTTCTTT.

This sequence joins TRBV3-1 (or the pseudogene TRBV3-2) and TRBJ2-5; D is possibly TRBD2 (5 bases). The CDR3 is 17 amino acids. CDR1 and CDR2 from the germline V gene are LGHDT and YNNKEL (reference sequence). V was trimmed by 0 bases and J by 7 bases, leaving 21 bases between them. The CDR3 spells CASSQERASPSQRTQYF. The CDR3 coding sequence is TGTGCCAGCAGCCAAGAGAGGGCTAGCCCCTCCCAGAGGACCCAGTACTTC.

The CDR3 reads CASSGRPGSYNEQFF. The DNA of the CDR3 is TGTGCCAGCAGCGGTCGGCCGGGCTCCTACAATGAGCAGTTCTTC. This chain uses TRBV5-4 with TRBJ2-1, with no clear D. V was trimmed by 4 bases and J by 0 bases, leaving 11 bases between them. Per germline, CDR1 SGHNT and CDR2 YYREEE (reference sequence). CDR3 length equals 15 residues.